Listed here are 18 T cell receptor beta chains from one sample, sequenced in a study of blood T cell repertoires in COVID-19 (dated by TCRdb to about 2020). The library was generated by the immunoSEQ multiplex PCR assay. TCRdb took over this immuneACCESS table, retaining in-frame rearrangements with V and J assigned. Such tables are incomplete; in checked studies, under half of the missing clones stem from an unresolved V gene, and the remainder is unexplained. Counted in this sample were some 360,000 clones; around 87% of them appeared once. The top ten clones comprise approximately 2.5% of the sample. Material: peripheral blood. The receptors originated from a woman aged 60 to 75 with COVID-19, enrolled during active disease.

This clone was detected only once. The gene calls are TRBV27 and TRBJ2-7; 7 nucleotides line up with TRBD1. CDR3 size: 13 residues. Germline V lookup: CDR1 MNHEY, CDR2 SMNVEV (reference sequence). The V segment lost 6 bases and the J segment 3 bases; nucleotides outside the gene matches: 5. CDR3 nucleotide sequence: TGTGCCAGCAGGCCGGGACAGAACTACGAGCAGTACTTC. This translates into CASRPGQNYEQYF.

V is TRBV11-2 and J is TRBJ2-5; D is unresolved. Deletions cut 5 bases from V and 2 bases from J, with 12 bases between. This CDR3 spans 14 amino acids. Germline CDR1 reads SGHAT; CDR2 reads FQNNGV. The CDR3 DNA is TGTGCCAGCAGCCCGCGTAGCCCTCAAGAGACCCAGTACTTC. It codes for CASSPRSPQETQYF.

This chain's CDR3 is CASSPLGGGSYF. In DNA, the CDR3 is TGTGCCAGCTCACCACTTGGCGGGGGGTCGTACTTC. This chain joins TRBV18 and TRBJ2-7; TRBD2 agrees at 8 bases. J was trimmed by 12 bases and V by 1 base; bases with no gene match: 5. This CDR3 has 12 residues. The germline V gene encodes CDR1 KGHSH and CDR2 LQKENI.

V usage is TRBV11-3 and J usage is TRBJ1-1; TRBD1 is a possible D gene (6 bases). The CDR3 is 13 residues long. Germline assignment: CDR1 SGHNT and CDR2 YENEEA. V was trimmed by 1 base and J by 8 bases, leaving 11 bases between them. The CDR3 is CASSLAADREAFF. The CDR3 region has the DNA TGTGCCAGCAGCTTAGCAGCCGACAGGGAAGCTTTCTTT. Full variable domain (outside the CDR3, taken from reference TRBV11-3 and TRBJ1-1): EAGVVQSPRYKIIEKKQPVAFWCNPISGHNTLYWYLQNLGQGPELLIRYENEEAVDDSQLPKDRFSAERLKGVDSTLKIQPAELGDSAVYLCASSLAADREAFFGQGTRLTVV.

CDR3 sequence: CASSPSNDRGGYGYTF. In DNA, the CDR3 is TGTGCCAGCTCACCTTCAAACGACAGGGGAGGATATGGCTACACCTTC. The rearrangement links TRBV18 to TRBJ1-2; the match to TRBD1 covers 8 bases. The V and J ends lost 3 bases and 5 bases, in that order; junction bases with no gene match: 11. The CDR3 spans 16 residues. Germline CDR1 is KGHSH and CDR2 is LQKENI.

The chain couples TRBV19 to TRBJ2-7; TRBD2 agrees at 7 bases. V was pared by 4 bases and J by 3 bases, with 6 bases of the junction left unmatched. Per the germline V gene, CDR1 is LNHDA and CDR2 is SQIVND (reference sequence). This CDR3 is 14 amino acids long. The CDR3 DNA is TGTGCCAGTAGTAGGAGCGGGGTCCTCTACGAGCAGTACTTC. Translation: CASSRSGVLYEQYF.

In its sample, this clone was seen once. The CDR3 DNA is TGCGCCAGCAGCCCAAAGACAGGGGGCAGACCGGCTTTCTTT. It specifies CASSPKTGGRPAFF. The gene calls are TRBV5-1 and TRBJ1-1; 10 positions match TRBD1. This CDR3 spans 14 amino acids. Germline V gene lookup returns CDR1 SGHRS and CDR2 YFSETQ. The V gene end was trimmed by 4 bases and the J gene end by 11 bases; junction bases not matched to a gene: 11.

The rearrangement joins TRBV3-1 (or the pseudogene TRBV3-2) to TRBJ2-1; possibly TRBD1 for D (6 bases). Trimming removed 2 bases from V and 10 bases from J, with 18 bases in between. Germline loops: CDR1 LGHDT, CDR2 YNNKEL (reference sequence). CDR3 length: 15 residues. In DNA form, the CDR3 reads TGTGCCAGCAGCCAAATTGGGGACACCGGATCCGAGCAGTTCTTC. Amino acid sequence: CASSQIGDTGSEQFF.

The rearrangement joins TRBV27 to TRBJ2-2; 9 bases fit TRBD1. Trimming took 10 bases from V and 3 from J; bases not matched to a gene: 6. From germline, CDR1 is MNHEY and CDR2 SMNVEV (reference sequence). The CDR3 runs to 14 residues. DNA for the CDR3: TGTGCCACCATCGGACAGGGGTACACCGGGGAGCTGTTTTTT. It yields the protein CATIGQGYTGELFF.

The rearrangement links TRBV11-3 to TRBJ1-1; D is possibly TRBD1 (5 bases). The CDR3 runs to 14 residues. V was cut by 5 bases and J by 5 bases, with 15 bases left in between. From germline, CDR1 is SGHNT and CDR2 YENEEA. Here the CDR3 DNA reads TGTGCCAGCAGCCCACGGGGGGAGGGAACTGAAGCTTTCTTT. It codes for CASSPRGEGTEAFF.

The CDR3 spells CASSPTSSGELFF. In DNA, the CDR3 is TGTGCCAGCAGCCCGACATCCTCCGGGGAGCTGTTTTTT. V gene TRBV11-3 combines with J gene TRBJ2-2; D unclear. The V end was cut by 5 bases, the J end by 6 bases, with 10 bases between. Germline V gives CDR1 SGHNT, CDR2 YENEEA. This CDR3 comprises 13 residues.

The chain couples TRBV5-1 to TRBJ1-4; D might be TRBD1 (6 bases). V shed 4 bases and J shed 4 bases, with 14 bases lying between them. Germline V gene sequence: CDR1 SGHRS, CDR2 YFSETQ. The length of the CDR3 is 15 residues. CDR3 sequence reads: CASSISTGGNEKLFF. The CDR3 region has the DNA TGCGCCAGCAGCATCTCGACAGGCGGTAATGAAAAACTGTTTTTT. The full variable domain, with the rest looked up from reference TRBV5-1 and TRBJ1-4, is KAGVTQTPRYLIKTRGQQVTLSCSPISGHRSVSWYQQTPGQGLQFLFEYFSETQRNKGNFPGRFSGRQFSNSRSEMNVSTLELGDSALYLCASSISTGGNEKLFFGSGTQLSVL.

The V gene is TRBV7-9, the J gene TRBJ1-1; D uncertain. V was clipped by 0 bases and J by 4 bases, with 12 bases between them. Germline V CDR1 and CDR2: SEHNR, FQNEAQ (reference sequence). This CDR3 spans 15 amino acids. CDR3 DNA sequence: TGTGCCAGCAGCTTAGCGGAGGGCCGTGGCACTGAAGCTTTCTTT. Translation: CASSLAEGRGTEAFF.

The V call is TRBV7-8, the J call TRBJ1-1; possible D gene TRBD1, 5 bases. Germline V gene lookup returns CDR1 SGHVS and CDR2 FQNEAQ. Between the trimmed V and J ends, which lost 5 bases and 7 bases, there was a span of 14 bases. The CDR3 has 13 amino acids. The CDR3 DNA reads as TGTGCCAGCAGCCTTACAGGTTTATTTGAAGCTTTCTTT. It translates to CASSLTGLFEAFF.

V gene TRBV4-1 combines with J gene TRBJ2-5; 14 bases fit TRBD2. The CDR3 has 16 residues. CDR1 is MGHRA and CDR2 is YSYEKL in the germline V gene. The J segment lost 1 base and the V segment lost 4 bases, leaving 2 bases of the junction unmatched. CDR3 in DNA: TGCGCCAGCAGCCTGACTAGCGGGGGGGCCCAAGAGACCCAGTACTTC. It codes for CASSLTSGGAQETQYF.

The V call is TRBV28, the J call TRBJ2-7; no clear D. The CDR3 runs to 13 residues. V lost 2 bases to trimming and J lost 1 base, with 6 bases between them. Germline V CDR1 and CDR2: MDHEN, SYDVKM. The CDR3 DNA sequence: TGTGCCAGCAGTTTAATCAGGTCCTACGAGCAGTACTTC. Protein product: CASSLIRSYEQYF. Full variable domain (outside the CDR3, taken from reference TRBV28 and TRBJ2-7): DVKVTQSSRYLVKRTGEKVFLECVQDMDHENMFWYRQDPGLGLRLIYFSYDVKMKEKGDIPEGYSVSREKKERFSLILESASTNQTSMYLCASSLIRSYEQYFGPGTRLTVT.

The chain links TRBV9 to TRBJ1-5, with 7 bases aligning to TRBD1. J lost 0 bases, V lost 4 bases, and 4 bases had no gene match. The CDR3 sequence is 15 residues long. The germline V gene has CDR1 SGDLS and CDR2 YYNGEE. This chain's CDR3 is CASSTGQVSNQPQHF. The CDR3 DNA is TGTGCCAGCAGCACCGGACAGGTTAGCAATCAGCCCCAGCATTTT.

This chain joins TRBV5-4 and TRBJ2-1; 9 positions agree with TRBD1. Per germline, CDR1 SGHNT and CDR2 YYREEE (reference sequence). The CDR3 runs to 15 residues. Unmatched junction bases numbered 7, after V lost 4 bases and J lost 5 bases. In DNA form, the CDR3 reads TGTGCCAGCAGCAAAAGGGACAGGGCCAACAATGAGCAGTTCTTC. Translation: CASSKRDRANNEQFF.